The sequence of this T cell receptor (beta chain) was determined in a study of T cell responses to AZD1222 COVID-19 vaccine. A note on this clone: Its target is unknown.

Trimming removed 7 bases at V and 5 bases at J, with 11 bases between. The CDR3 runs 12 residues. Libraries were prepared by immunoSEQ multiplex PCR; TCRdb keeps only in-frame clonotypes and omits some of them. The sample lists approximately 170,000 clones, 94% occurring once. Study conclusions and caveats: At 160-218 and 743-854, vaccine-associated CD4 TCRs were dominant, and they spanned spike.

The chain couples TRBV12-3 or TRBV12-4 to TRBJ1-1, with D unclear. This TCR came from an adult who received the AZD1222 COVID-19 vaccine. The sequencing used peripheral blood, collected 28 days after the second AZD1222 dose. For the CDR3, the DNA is TGTGCCAGCACCATGGGAGGAACTGAAGCTTTCTTT. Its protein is CASTMGGTEAFF.